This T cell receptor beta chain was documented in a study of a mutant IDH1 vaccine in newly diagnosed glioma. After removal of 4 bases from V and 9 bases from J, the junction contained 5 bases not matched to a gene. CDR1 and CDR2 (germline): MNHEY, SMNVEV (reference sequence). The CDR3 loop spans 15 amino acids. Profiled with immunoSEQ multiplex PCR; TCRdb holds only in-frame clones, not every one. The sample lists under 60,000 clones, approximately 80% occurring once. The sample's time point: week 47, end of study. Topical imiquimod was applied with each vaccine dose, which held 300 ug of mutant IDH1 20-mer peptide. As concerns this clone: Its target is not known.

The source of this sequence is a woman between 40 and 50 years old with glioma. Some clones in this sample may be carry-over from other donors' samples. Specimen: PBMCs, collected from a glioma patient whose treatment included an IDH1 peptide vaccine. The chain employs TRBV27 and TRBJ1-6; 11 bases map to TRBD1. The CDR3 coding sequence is TGTGCCAGCAGTTCCGGACAGGGGGCGTTTTCACCCCTCCACTTT. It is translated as CASSSGQGAFSPLHF.